This T cell receptor (beta chain) was identified in a study of CD8 T cells in ankylosing spondylitis (dated by TCRdb to about 2017). About the study as a whole: The study profiled T cell receptor beta repertoires in healthy donors and ankylosing spondylitis patients to find disease-linked TCR variants. The whole study cohort included over 85 healthy donors and 20 to 30 ankylosing spondylitis patients. Peripheral blood was sampled, and synovial fluid was additionally collected from ankylosing spondylitis patients. Overall results and qualifications from the work: The disease-linked clones showed a CD8+ phenotype and occurred at relatively low frequencies in peripheral blood. Significant enrichment of the disease-linked clones was reported in matched synovial fluid samples from ankylosing spondylitis patients. Some motif variants had previously been reported in the synovial fluid and blood of reactive arthritis patients, which suggests shared mechanisms of disease initiation. Blood from ankylosing spondylitis patients appeared to be characterized by a TCR beta motif composed of roughly eight highly homologous amino acid variants.

Sequenced using an Illumina HiSeq 2500. Quantitative 5'-RACE with molecular barcodes was used to prepare TCR beta libraries. Regarding the original processing steps: Disease-linked TCR variants were identified with a new computational method built on a probabilistic model of VDJ rearrangement. TCRdb handled the public reads itself, with Q25 trimming in fastp and clone calling in MiXCR, and kept productive beta chains. Rows matching on CDR3 protein sequence are summarized as one entry with the most common DNA and genes. None of the V and J calls come from the authors' own analysis; TCRdb made them. This sample gives around 440,000 distinct CDR3 sequences in total; 17% of them show up just once. The ten largest clonotypes hold about 0.94% of the sample. This clonotype has only a few counts. The antigen this receptor binds is unknown. No per-base quality is available; no much larger clone lies one base away.

CDR1 and CDR2 were assigned from the germline V gene as SGHRS and YFSETQ. Trimming removed 0 bases from V and 3 bases from J; the gene matches leave 4 bases unexplained. From cysteine to phenylalanine, the CDR3 is 15 amino acids long. Of the read, only the CDR3 DNA is kept; its 45 bases are in frame from base 1. The chain employs TRBV5-1 and TRBJ2-7, and TRBD1 matches 9 of the central bases. Material: blood, either unsorted or a sorted T cell fraction (not recorded which). The sequence was obtained from a male donor with ankylosing spondylitis. The CDR3 is CASSLAGQGGYEQYF. The DNA sequence is as follows: TGCGCCAGCAGCTTGGCGGGACAGGGCGGCTACGAGCAGTACTTC.